One and the same sample provided the 4 T cell receptor beta chains below, sequenced in a study of T cell clonality in common variable immunodeficiency (dated by TCRdb to between 2015 and 2017). The library was made by the immunoSEQ multiplex PCR assay. The clones in this table, taken by TCRdb from immuneACCESS, are in-frame only. Not every clone is retained; where verified, under half of the shortfall comes from an unresolved V gene, and the cause of the rest is unknown. This sample was tabulated with some 50,000 clones, among which there are no singletons. The top ten clonotypes cover about 2% of the sample. Sequencing was carried out using peripheral blood mononuclear cells. These receptor sequences come from a person aged 18-69 years in good health.

This clone has at least ten counts. The read comes to an end 3 residues before the CDR3 does, leaving the germline J gene to fill in the end. The chain carries TRBV6-1 and TRBJ2-4; no clear D gene. The length of the CDR3 is 14 residues. Germline values: CDR1 MNHNS, CDR2 SASEGT. V was cut by 4 bases and J by 1 base, with 8 bases left in between. The DNA read from the CDR3 is TGTGCCAGCAGTGCGCGTTACGCCAAAAACATT. Translation gives CASSARYAKNI. The whole CDR3 is CASSARYAKNIQYF.

The sample holds a few counts of this clone. At one boundary the junction diverges from the germline segment, which might be a read error. Read coverage stops 3 residues before the CDR3 terminus; the germline J gene supplies the remainder. This sequence joins TRBV20-1 and TRBJ1-2; 8 bases line up with TRBD1. The CDR3 runs 14 residues. CDR1 and CDR2 (germline): DFQATT, SNEGSKA (reference sequence). CDR3 DNA (partial): TGCAGTGCTGGAGACACCGGGCCAGGGGGCCTC. Encoded protein: CSAGDTGPGGL. The full CDR3 protein reads CSAGDTGPGGLYTF.

This clone appeared many times. The junction departs from germline at one end; a sequencing error may be responsible. The CDR3 extends 3 residues past the end of the read, so its final part is completed from the germline J gene. The rearrangement joins TRBV4-2 to TRBJ2-7, with TRBD2 matching over 7 bases. This CDR3 comprises 13 residues. Germline assignment: CDR1 LGHNA and CDR2 YNFKEQ. Partial CDR3 DNA: TGCGCCAGCAGCCAAGATCGGGGGGACGAG. Amino acids: CASSQDRGDE. The CDR3 as a whole reads CASSQDRGDEQYF.

In this sample, this clone turned up many times. The read halts 3 residues ahead of the CDR3 end, with the missing end drawn from the germline J gene. The V call is TRBV30, the J call TRBJ1-6; D gene uncertain. Trimming pared 5 bases from V and 10 bases from J, leaving 9 bases between. This CDR3 contains 11 residues. The germline gives CDR1 GTSNPN, CDR2 SVGIG (reference sequence). Incomplete CDR3 DNA: TGTGCCTGGCGCGCGGGGTCACCC. It yields the protein CAWRAGSP. The full-length CDR3 reads as CAWRAGSPLHF.